This TCR beta chain was recovered during a study of blood T cell repertoires in COVID-19. In the study overall: COVID-19 samples collected from the United States, Italy and Spain covered acute and convalescent phases. Nucleic acid was either cDNA or gDNA, and it came from T cells, B-cell-depleted T cells, or PBMCs.

Germline lookup yields CDR1 SGHVS and CDR2 FNYEAQ. The CDR3 has 16 residues. The V gene lost 0 bases and the J gene lost 0 bases, with 11 bases spanning the gap. Original processing methods: Amplification of reference gene primers provided the estimated nucleated cell counts. The data were produced by immunoSEQ multiplex PCR, yet TCRdb's version contains in-frame clones alone and is incomplete. From that table come the V and J calls and clone size; the DNA was used to work out D and trimming. Of about 110,000 clones listed, roughly four fifths are singletons. Sequencing used peripheral blood. The receptor's source is a woman between 55 and 75 years old with acute or convalescent COVID-19. V is TRBV7-6 and J is TRBJ2-5; D ambiguous. The CDR3 DNA sequence: TGTGCCAGCAGCTTAGCGCGTACCGGAGACCAAGAGACCCAGTACTTC. It codes for CASSLARTGDQETQYF.